Below, one T cell receptor beta chain is given with its context. Deletions cut 5 bases from V and 2 bases from J, with 11 bases between. Per germline, CDR1 MNHEY and CDR2 SVGAGI. The CDR3 sequence is 14 residues long. Methods used by the authors: Scientists estimated how many nucleated cells there were by amplifying reference gene primers. Here immunoSEQ multiplex PCR was the method, and the copy in TCRdb shows in-frame clones only, minus some. V and J calls and clone size follow that table, whereas D and trimming were derived from the DNA. The table has 50,000 to 80,000 clones, around 90% seen once. The record originates from a study of blood T cell repertoires in COVID-19. Overall study context: PBMCs, B-cell-depleted T cells, or T cells were the source of the cDNA or gDNA that made up the material.

What was sequenced was peripheral blood. The J gene is TRBJ2-3, the V gene TRBV6-5; maybe TRBD2 (5 bases). This sequence originates from a woman at least 80 years old with active COVID-19. Here the CDR3 DNA reads TGTGCCAGCAGTCGGAGCGGAAACACAGATACGCAGTATTTT. It translates to CASSRSGNTDTQYF.